The 3 T cell receptor beta chains in this list originate from one sample, sequenced in a study of T cell repertoires in cytomegalovirus infection. TCRdb reprocessed the reads with MiXCR, giving one entry per CDR3 protein. The data show around 300,000 distinct CDR3 sequences, under 30% seen once. Source material: PBMCs. Every receptor here comes from a human donor in good health (CMV status not recorded). Some clones in this sample may be carry-over from other donors' samples.

This clonotype was observed a handful of times. V is TRBV20-1 and J is TRBJ2-5, with D possibly being TRBD2 (5 bases). Germline values: CDR1 DFQATT, CDR2 SNEGSKA (reference sequence). This CDR3 has 12 amino acids. V was trimmed by 2 bases and J by 2 bases, leaving 6 bases between them. CDR3 coding DNA: TGCAGTGCTAGACTAGCACAAGAGACCCAGTACTTC. The encoded protein is CSARLAQETQYF.

The V gene is TRBV9, the J gene TRBJ2-1; 9 nucleotides match TRBD2. The length of the CDR3 is 15 residues. Trimming removed 0 bases from V and 10 bases from J; junction bases left unmatched: 8. Germline-derived CDR1 and CDR2 are SGDLS and YYNGEE. For the CDR3, the DNA is TGTGCCAGCAGCGTAGGAGGCGGGGGGGCCGGCGAGCAGTTCTTC. This sequence encodes CASSVGGGGAGEQFF.

This clonotype appeared many times. V gene TRBV7-2 combines with J gene TRBJ1-1; the D gene is possibly TRBD1 (6 bases). The CDR3 is 13 residues long. Between the trimmed V and J ends, which lost 5 bases and 5 bases, there was a span of 12 bases. CDR1 SGHTA and CDR2 FQGNSA come from the germline V gene. CDR3 coding DNA: TGTGCCAGCAGCAATAACAGGGATACTGAAGCTTTCTTT. It yields the protein CASSNNRDTEAFF. Full variable domain (rest looked up from reference TRBV7-2 and TRBJ1-1): GAGVSQSPSNKVTEKGKDVELRCDPISGHTALYWYRQSLGQGLEFLIYFQGNSAPDKSGLPSDRFSAERTGGSVSTLTIQRTQQEDSAVYLCASSNNRDTEAFFGQGTRLTVV.